This T cell receptor (beta chain) stems from a study of T-cell reconstitution after alpha-beta-depleted transplantation in children. This CDR3 contains 15 residues. CDR1 and CDR2 from the germline V gene are KGHSH and LQKENI. Trimming took 8 bases from V and 5 from J; bases not matched to a gene: 11. Unique molecular identifiers featured in how the TCRbeta library was prepared. Via MiXCR, TCRdb re-called the PCR reads, giving one row per CDR3 protein. The sample lists 400,000 to 500,000 distinct CDR3 sequences; 11% were seen once. The rearrangement uses TRBV18 and TRBJ2-5; 10 bases map to TRBD1. This receptor was obtained from a human donor who donated a stem cell graft to a child with acute myeloid leukemia. The sequences come from PBMCs from the stem cell graft donor, collected from the stem cell graft. The CDR3 nucleotides are TGTGCCAGCGCGCCGGGACAGGGGAATGTGGAGACCCAGTACTTC. This translates into CASAPGQGNVETQYF. Supplemented by reference TRBV18 and TRBJ2-5, the full variable domain reads NAGVMQNPRHLVRRRGQEARLRCSPMKGHSHVYWYRQLPEEGLKFMVYLQKENIIDESGMPKERFSAEFPKEGPSILRIQQVVRGDSAAYFCASAPGQGNVETQYFGPGTRLLVL.